Below, 17 T cell receptor beta chains from the same sample are listed, as sequenced in a study of cytomegalovirus exposure and HLA in healthy donors (dated by TCRdb to about 2017). To prepare the library, the immunoSEQ multiplex PCR assay was applied. For the multiplex PCR, a mixture combining 60 forward primers for TCR Vbeta segments and 13 reverse primers for TCR Jbeta segments was used. TCRdb mirrors the immuneACCESS table, restricted to in-frame sequences. Some clones are absent from its copies; in checked studies, under half trace to an unresolved V gene, and the reason for the others is unknown. The sample includes 170,000 or so clones, with approximately 81% observed a single time. Of the sample, 1.9% falls within the top ten clones. The sequenced sample consisted of PBMCs. These receptors were taken from a man between 18 and 29 years old in good health and CMV-seronegative.

The gene calls are TRBV7-3 and TRBJ2-3; 7 nucleotides agree with TRBD1. After removal of 3 bases from V and 2 bases from J, the junction contained 11 bases not matched to a gene. The CDR3 has 17 residues. Germline V gives CDR1 SGHTA, CDR2 FQGTGA. The CDR3 is CASSFLGRDSYTDTQYF. CDR3 sequence (DNA): TGTGCCAGCAGCTTCCTTGGACGGGACAGTTACACAGATACGCAGTATTTT.

This chain connects TRBV5-6 to TRBJ2-7, with D possibly being TRBD1 (5 bases). The V end was cut by 0 bases, the J end by 2 bases, with 9 bases between. Germline V gene lookup returns CDR1 SGHDT and CDR2 YYEEEE. CDR3 length: 14 amino acids. CDR3 nucleotides: TGTGCCAGCAGCTTGGAGGGGTTCCCCTACGAGCAGTACTTC. It translates to CASSLEGFPYEQYF.

The V call is TRBV27, the J call TRBJ2-1; 7 nucleotides align to TRBD2. V dropped 0 bases and J dropped 6; count of bases not matched to a gene: 2. Germline V gene lookup returns CDR1 MNHEY and CDR2 SMNVEV (reference sequence). The CDR3 covers 14 residues. Here the CDR3 reads CASSLSSGGNEQFF. CDR3 DNA sequence: TGTGCCAGCAGTTTATCGTCGGGGGGCAATGAGCAGTTCTTC.

The rearrangement links TRBV28 to TRBJ2-5; 7 positions agree with TRBD2. Looked up from germline, CDR1 is MDHEN and CDR2 is SYDVKM. Trimming removed 6 bases from V and 5 bases from J; junction bases left unmatched: 6. The CDR3 runs to 13 residues. The CDR3 DNA reads TGTGCCAGCAGGCAAGCGGGAATCGAGACCCAGTACTTC. Amino acid sequence: CASRQAGIETQYF.

The chain is built from TRBV2 and TRBJ2-2; D is possibly TRBD2 (7 bases). V was shortened by 7 bases and J by 5 bases, with 14 bases between the two germline ends. Germline V lookup: CDR1 SNHLY, CDR2 FYNNEI. The CDR3 loop spans 14 amino acids. The CDR3 nucleotides are TGTGCCAGCATTCGAGGGGGAGGGACCGGGGAGCTGTTTTTT. Translating it yields CASIRGGGTGELFF.

J is TRBJ2-5 and V is TRBV7-9; 9 bases are shared with TRBD1. Germline V gene data show CDR1 as SEHNR and CDR2 as FQNEAQ (reference sequence). This CDR3 contains 15 residues. V dropped 1 base and J dropped 4; count of bases not matched to a gene: 4. The CDR3 sequence is CASSLGQGGRETQYF. The CDR3, as DNA: TGTGCCAGCAGCTTAGGACAGGGGGGAAGAGAGACCCAGTACTTC.

The V call is TRBV2, the J call TRBJ1-4; D not resolved. Germline lookup yields CDR1 SNHLY and CDR2 FYNNEI. This CDR3 comprises 14 residues. Trimming removed 11 bases at V and 10 bases at J, with 23 bases between. In DNA, the CDR3 is TGTGCCGGCGAGGCAAGCCCCTCCGTTGGAAAACTGTTTTTT. Its protein product is CAGEASPSVGKLFF.

The rearrangement joins TRBV7-3 to TRBJ2-4; a weak D match, TRBD1 (5 bases). The CDR3 is 14 residues long. V dropped 5 bases and J dropped 8 bases, with 16 bases sitting between them. CDR1 and CDR2 (germline): SGHTA, FQGTGA. The DNA for the CDR3 is TGTGCCAGCAGCCCAACTGGACAAGGTGACATTCAGTACTTC. Translation gives CASSPTGQGDIQYF.

The V call is TRBV7-3, the J call TRBJ2-2; tentative D call: TRBD2 (7 bases). CDR1 SGHTA and CDR2 FQGTGA come from the germline V gene. The V gene lost 8 bases and the J gene lost 6 bases, with 19 bases spanning the gap. The CDR3 has 15 amino acids. The CDR3: CASARWGGAAGELFF. The CDR3 DNA follows: TGTGCCAGCGCACGGTGGGGGGGGGCCGCCGGGGAGCTGTTTTTT.

The CDR3 DNA reads TGTGCCAGCTCAACGCTCACCCTAGCGGGAGGGGGAGGCGAGCAGTACTTC. Amino acid sequence: CASSTLTLAGGGGEQYF. The rearrangement uses TRBV18 and TRBJ2-7, with 12 positions matching TRBD2. CDR3 length: 17 residues. Looked up from germline, CDR1 is KGHSH and CDR2 is LQKENI. Germline trimming cut 5 bases from V and 6 bases from J; bases unmatched to any gene: 14.

The CDR3 reads CASSPPPTGGPKEQYF. The CDR3 DNA is TGTGCCAGTAGTCCTCCCCCAACCGGGGGGCCGAAAGAGCAGTACTTC. The gene calls are TRBV19 and TRBJ2-7; tentative D call: TRBD2 (7 bases). Trimming took 5 bases from V and 7 from J, leaving 24 bases between them. The CDR3 contains 16 residues. Germline lookup yields CDR1 LNHDA and CDR2 SQIVND (reference sequence).

This chain links TRBV11-3 with TRBJ2-7; D gene uncertain. The germline gives CDR1 SGHNT, CDR2 YENEEA. The CDR3 is 13 residues long. The V and J ends lost 1 base and 3 bases respectively, with 7 bases between them. The CDR3 region has the DNA TGTGCCAGCAGCTTAGGGCCCTTCTACGAGCAGTACTTC. Its protein product is CASSLGPFYEQYF.

The chain recombines TRBV7-3 with TRBJ1-2; maybe TRBD1 (5 bases). Germline loops: CDR1 SGHTA, CDR2 FQGTGA. The CDR3 is 13 residues long. Trimming cost V 6 bases and J 6 bases, with 14 bases left between them. The DNA of the CDR3 is TGTGCCAGCAGGCGGGGGTATTGGGATGGCTACACCTTC. It is translated as CASRRGYWDGYTF.

The V call is TRBV2, the J call TRBJ1-6, with D possibly matching TRBD1 (6 bases). The V and J ends lost 11 bases and 8 bases respectively, with 19 bases between them. This CDR3 has 14 residues. Germline lookup yields CDR1 SNHLY and CDR2 FYNNEI. The CDR3: CAFKRIRGDSPLHF. CDR3 DNA sequence: TGTGCCTTCAAGAGGATCAGGGGAGATTCACCCCTCCACTTT.

The chain links TRBV19 to TRBJ1-2, with a possible D match to TRBD1 (5 bases). The germline V gene encodes CDR1 LNHDA and CDR2 SQIVND (reference sequence). V was pared by 3 bases and J by 8 bases, with 22 bases between. The CDR3 consists of 16 residues. CDR3 region: CASSIGQGLLIGGYTF. As DNA, the CDR3 is TGTGCCAGTAGTATCGGCCAGGGACTCCTTATAGGAGGCTACACCTTC.

This sequence joins TRBV6-5 and TRBJ1-1; the D gene is possibly TRBD1 (6 bases). The CDR3 runs 13 residues. Germline CDR1 is MNHEY and CDR2 is SVGAGI. V lost 5 bases and J lost 3, with 10 bases in between. In DNA, the CDR3 is TGTGCCAGCAGTCCAACAGGGTACACTGAAGCTTTCTTT. Its protein is CASSPTGYTEAFF.

This clone was detected a few times. This chain uses TRBV27 with TRBJ2-1, with 8 bases lining up with TRBD2. The germline V gene has CDR1 MNHEY and CDR2 SMNVEV (reference sequence). The J segment lost 3 bases and the V segment lost 0 bases, leaving 7 bases of the junction unmatched. The CDR3 totals 17 residues. The CDR3 DNA reads TGTGCCAGCAGTTTATCGAGCGGGGGCCTGCTCTACAATGAGCAGTTCTTC. This sequence encodes CASSLSSGGLLYNEQFF.